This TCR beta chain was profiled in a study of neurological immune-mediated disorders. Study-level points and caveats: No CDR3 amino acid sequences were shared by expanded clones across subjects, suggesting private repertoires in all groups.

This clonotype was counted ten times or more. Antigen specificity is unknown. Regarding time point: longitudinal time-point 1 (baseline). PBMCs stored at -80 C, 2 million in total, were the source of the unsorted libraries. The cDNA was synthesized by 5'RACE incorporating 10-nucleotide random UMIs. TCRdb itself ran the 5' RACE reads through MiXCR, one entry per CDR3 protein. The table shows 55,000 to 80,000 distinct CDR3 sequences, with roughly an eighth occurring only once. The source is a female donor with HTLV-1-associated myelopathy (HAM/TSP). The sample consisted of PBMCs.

This CDR3 is CASSWRTSGGDGELFF. CDR3 in DNA: TGTGCCAGCAGCTGGAGGACTAGCGGGGGAGACGGGGAGCTGTTTTTT. This chain connects TRBV7-2 to TRBJ2-2; 13 nucleotides agree with TRBD2. V lost 4 bases, J lost 7 bases, and 6 bases stayed unmatched. The CDR3 is 16 residues long. CDR1 is SGHTA, CDR2 FQGNSA, per germline.